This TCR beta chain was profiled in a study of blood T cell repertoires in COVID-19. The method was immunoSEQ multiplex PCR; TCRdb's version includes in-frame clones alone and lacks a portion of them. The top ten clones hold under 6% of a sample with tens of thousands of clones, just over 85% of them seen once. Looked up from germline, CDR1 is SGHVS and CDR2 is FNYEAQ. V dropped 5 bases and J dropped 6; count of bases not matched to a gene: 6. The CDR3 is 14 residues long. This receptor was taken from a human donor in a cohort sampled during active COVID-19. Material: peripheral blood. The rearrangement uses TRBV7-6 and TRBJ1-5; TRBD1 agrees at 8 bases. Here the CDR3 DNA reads TGTGCCAGCAGCCCAACAGGGGGTGGTCAGCCCCAGCATTTT. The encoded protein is CASSPTGGGQPQHF.